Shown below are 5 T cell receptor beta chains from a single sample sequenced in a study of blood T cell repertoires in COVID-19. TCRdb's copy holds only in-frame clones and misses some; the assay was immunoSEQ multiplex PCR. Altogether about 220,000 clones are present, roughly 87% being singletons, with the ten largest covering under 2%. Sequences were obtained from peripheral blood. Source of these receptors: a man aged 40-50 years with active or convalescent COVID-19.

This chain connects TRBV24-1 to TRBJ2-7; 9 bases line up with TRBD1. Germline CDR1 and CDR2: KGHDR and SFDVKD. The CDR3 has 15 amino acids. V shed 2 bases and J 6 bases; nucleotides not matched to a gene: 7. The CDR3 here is CATSDSGTGQGEQYF. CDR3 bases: TGTGCCACCAGTGATTCCGGGACAGGGCAGGGCGAGCAGTACTTC.

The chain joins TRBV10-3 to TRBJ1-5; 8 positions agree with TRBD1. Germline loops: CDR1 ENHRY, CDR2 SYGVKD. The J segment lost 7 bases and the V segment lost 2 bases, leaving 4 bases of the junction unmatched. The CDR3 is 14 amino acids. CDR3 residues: CAISEGQGGQPQHF. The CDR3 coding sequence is TGTGCCATCAGTGAGGGACAGGGTGGACAGCCCCAGCATTTT.

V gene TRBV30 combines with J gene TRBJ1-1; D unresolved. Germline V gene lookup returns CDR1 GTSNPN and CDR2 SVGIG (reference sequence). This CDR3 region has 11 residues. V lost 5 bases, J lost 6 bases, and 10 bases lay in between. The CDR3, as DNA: TGTGCCTGGGGGCGCGGGCCTGAAGCTTTCTTT. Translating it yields CAWGRGPEAFF.

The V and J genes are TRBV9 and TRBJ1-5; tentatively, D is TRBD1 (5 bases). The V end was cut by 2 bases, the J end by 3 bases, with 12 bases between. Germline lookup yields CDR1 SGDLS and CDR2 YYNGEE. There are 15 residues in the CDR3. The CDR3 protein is CASSVDSSFNQPQHF. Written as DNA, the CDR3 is TGTGCCAGCAGCGTCGACAGTTCCTTCAATCAGCCCCAGCATTTT.

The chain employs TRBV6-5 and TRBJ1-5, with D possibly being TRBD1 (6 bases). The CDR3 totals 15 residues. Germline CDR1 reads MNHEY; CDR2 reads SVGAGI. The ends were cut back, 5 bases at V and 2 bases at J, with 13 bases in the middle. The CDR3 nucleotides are TGTGCCAGCAGTCCACAGGGTCCAGGCAATCAGCCCCAGCATTTT. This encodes CASSPQGPGNQPQHF.